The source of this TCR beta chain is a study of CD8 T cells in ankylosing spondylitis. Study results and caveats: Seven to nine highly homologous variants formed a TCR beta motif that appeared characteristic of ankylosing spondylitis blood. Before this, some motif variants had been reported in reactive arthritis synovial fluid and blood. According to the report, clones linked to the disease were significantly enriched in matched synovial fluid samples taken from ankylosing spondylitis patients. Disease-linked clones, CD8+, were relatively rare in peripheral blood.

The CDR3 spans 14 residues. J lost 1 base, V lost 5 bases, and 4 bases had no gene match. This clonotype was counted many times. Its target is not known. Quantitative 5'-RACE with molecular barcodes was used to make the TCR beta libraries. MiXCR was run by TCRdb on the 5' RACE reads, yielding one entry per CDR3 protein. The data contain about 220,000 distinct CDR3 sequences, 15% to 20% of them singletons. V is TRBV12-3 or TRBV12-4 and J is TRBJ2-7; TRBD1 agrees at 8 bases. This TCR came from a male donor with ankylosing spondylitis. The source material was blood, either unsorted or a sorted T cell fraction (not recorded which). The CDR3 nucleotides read TGTGCCAGCAGTCTAGGGGACAGGTCCTACGAGCAGTACTTC. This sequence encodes CASSLGDRSYEQYF.